The 9 T cell receptor beta chains in this list originate from one sample, sequenced in a study of blood T cell repertoires in COVID-19. Libraries were prepared by immunoSEQ multiplex PCR; TCRdb keeps only in-frame clonotypes and omits some of them. The sample has over 100,000 clones; about 83% are singletons. The sequencing input was PBMCs or T cells enriched from blood (not recorded which). The receptor source for this set is a woman in her 30s who had recovered from COVID-19.

The chain uses TRBV24-1 and TRBJ2-2, with 10 nucleotides matching TRBD2. V lost 4 bases, J lost 6 bases, and 4 bases stayed unmatched. Germline CDR1 and CDR2: KGHDR and SFDVKD. CDR3 length equals 15 residues. The CDR3 spells CATSDLAGDAGELFF. The CDR3 bases are TGTGCCACCAGTGACCTAGCGGGAGACGCCGGGGAGCTGTTTTTT.

This clone appeared a few times. V and J are TRBV5-1 and TRBJ2-2; the D gene is possibly TRBD1 (6 bases). Germline loops: CDR1 SGHRS, CDR2 YFSETQ. This CDR3 contains 15 residues. Trimming cost V 2 bases and J 4 bases, with 12 bases left between them. The CDR3 reads CASSFRGPFTGELFF. As DNA, the CDR3 is TGCGCCAGCAGCTTCAGGGGTCCTTTCACCGGGGAGCTGTTTTTT.

With respect to this clone: The germline gene is not matched at one end of the junction; a read error may be the cause. The gene calls are TRBV28 and TRBJ1-2; 7 nucleotides match TRBD1. The CDR3 length is 15 residues. The V gene's germline CDR1 is MDHEN and CDR2 SYDVKM. The CDR3 nucleotides read TGTGCCAGCAGTTACCGTCCGGACAGGTTCTATGGTTACACCTTC. Its protein is CASSYRPDRFYGYTF.

The chain has TRBV28 and TRBJ1-4; TRBD1 agrees at 7 bases. This CDR3 region has 13 residues. V trimming: 4 bases; J trimming: 7 bases; junction bases outside the gene matches: 3. CDR1 and CDR2 (germline): MDHEN, SYDVKM. This CDR3 is CASSSYRGEKLFF. As DNA, the CDR3 is TGTGCCAGCAGTTCCTACAGGGGTGAAAAACTGTTTTTT.

This chain links TRBV25-1 with TRBJ2-5; TRBD1 aligns across 12 bases. Germline CDR1 and CDR2: MGHDK and SYGVNS. Losses at the gene ends were 5 bases for V and 5 bases for J; bases not matched to a gene: 9. The CDR3 extends over 16 amino acids. CDR3 residues: CASSFPGQGAWETQYF. Here the CDR3 DNA reads TGTGCCAGCAGTTTTCCGGGACAGGGGGCTTGGGAGACCCAGTACTTC.

The chain couples TRBV18 to TRBJ1-1; 7 bases match TRBD1. Germline V gives CDR1 KGHSH, CDR2 LQKENI. V trimming: 1 base; J trimming: 2 bases; junction bases outside the gene matches: 7. The CDR3 contains 16 residues. The DNA of the CDR3 is TGTGCCAGCTCACCACATCGATTAGGGGGCAACACTGAAGCTTTCTTT. Protein sequence: CASSPHRLGGNTEAFF.

The V and J genes are TRBV9 and TRBJ2-1, with TRBD2 matching 9 bases. Germline CDR1 is SGDLS and CDR2 is YYNGEE. The CDR3 extends over 15 amino acids. V lost 1 base, J lost 7 bases, and 6 bases stayed unmatched. CDR3 in amino acids: CASSVLAGERNEQFF. The CDR3 DNA sequence: TGTGCCAGCAGCGTATTAGCGGGAGAGAGGAATGAGCAGTTCTTC.

V usage is TRBV6-5 and J usage is TRBJ2-2; D is unresolved. Germline CDR1 MNHEY, CDR2 SVGAGI. CDR3 length: 13 amino acids. The V end was cut by 1 base, the J end by 6 bases, with 6 bases between. CDR3 protein: CASSYYGSGELFF. In DNA, the CDR3 is TGTGCCAGCAGTTACTACGGGTCCGGGGAGCTGTTTTTT.

In this sample, this clone is medium-sized (0.01 to 0.1%). CDR3 loop: CASSLFGGGNEQFF. In DNA, the CDR3 is TGTGCCAGCAGCTTATTCGGGGGGGGGAATGAGCAGTTCTTC. This chain uses TRBV7-2 with TRBJ2-1; 8 bases agree with TRBD2. This CDR3 has 14 amino acids. Germline trimming cut 2 bases from V and 7 bases from J; bases unmatched to any gene: 4. Germline-derived CDR1 and CDR2 are SGHTA and FQGNSA.